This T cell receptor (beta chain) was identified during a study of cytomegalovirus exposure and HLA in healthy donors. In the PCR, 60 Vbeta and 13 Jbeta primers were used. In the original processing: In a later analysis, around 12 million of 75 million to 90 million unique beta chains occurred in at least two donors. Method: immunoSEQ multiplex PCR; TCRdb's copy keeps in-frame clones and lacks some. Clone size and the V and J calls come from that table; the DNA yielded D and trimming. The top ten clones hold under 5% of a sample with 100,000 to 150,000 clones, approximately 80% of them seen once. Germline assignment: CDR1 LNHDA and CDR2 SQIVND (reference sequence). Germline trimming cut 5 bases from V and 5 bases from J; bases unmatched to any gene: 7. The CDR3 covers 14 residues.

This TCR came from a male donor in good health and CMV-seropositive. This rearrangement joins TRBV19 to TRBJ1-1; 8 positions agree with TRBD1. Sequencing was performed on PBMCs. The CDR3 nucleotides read TGTGCCAGTAGTGGACAGGGAGGAGGAACTGAAGCTTTCTTT. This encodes CASSGQGGGTEAFF.